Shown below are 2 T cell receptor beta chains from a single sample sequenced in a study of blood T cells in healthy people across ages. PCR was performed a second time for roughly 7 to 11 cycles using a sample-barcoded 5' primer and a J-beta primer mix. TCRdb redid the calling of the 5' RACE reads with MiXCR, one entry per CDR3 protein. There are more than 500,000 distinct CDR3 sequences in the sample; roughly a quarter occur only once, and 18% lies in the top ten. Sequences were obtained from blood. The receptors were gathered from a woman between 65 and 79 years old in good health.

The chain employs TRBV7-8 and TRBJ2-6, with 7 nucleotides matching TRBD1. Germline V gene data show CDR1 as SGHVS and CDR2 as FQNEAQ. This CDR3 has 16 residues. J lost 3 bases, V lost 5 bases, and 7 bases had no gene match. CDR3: CASSPTGLFGANVLTF. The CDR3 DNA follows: TGTGCCAGCAGCCCGACAGGGCTGTTTGGGGCCAACGTCCTGACTTTC.

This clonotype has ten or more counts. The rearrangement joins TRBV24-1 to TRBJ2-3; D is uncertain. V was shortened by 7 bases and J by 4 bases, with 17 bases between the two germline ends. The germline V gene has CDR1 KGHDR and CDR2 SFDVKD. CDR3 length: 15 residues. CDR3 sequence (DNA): TGTGCCACCAGCCCCCTTTCTTCGGGTTCAGATACGCAGTATTTT. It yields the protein CATSPLSSGSDTQYF.